This T cell receptor beta chain was found in a study of T cells in Graves' hyperthyroidism and ophthalmopathy (dated by TCRdb to between 2018 and 2020). In the study overall: Peripheral blood samples were taken at initial diagnosis, before any treatment was given. An independent validation cohort of under 20 hyperthyroidism patients and 15 or so patients who later progressed to ophthalmopathy tested prospective prediction of ophthalmopathy. The paper reports TCR Vbeta CDR3 sequencing of over 120 peripheral blood samples: 40 or so ophthalmopathy, around 80 hyperthyroidism and around 17 progressor patients. Following sampling, methimazole starting at 30 mg daily was given to hyperthyroidism patients, and high-dose intravenous methylprednisolone was given to ophthalmopathy patients. In six Graves' hyperthyroidism patients, the study also compared T-cell repertoires from thyroid tissue with T-cell repertoires from blood. The roughly 94 discovery patients were randomly split 7:3 into training and test sets. TCR V-J signatures able to tell the groups apart were searched for in a discovery cohort of 90 to 100 patients, of whom more than 40 had Graves' ophthalmopathy and about 60 had stable Graves' hyperthyroidism.

Amplification of TCR beta CDR3 regions was carried out from RNA transcripts. The TCR CDR3 was subjected to a first round of RT-PCR using the HTBI primer set and the Qiagen OneStep RT-PCR kit. Libraries were constructed in a second round of multiplex PCR, after which size selection and purification were performed. Paired-end sequencing of the libraries was performed with 100 bp reads on an Illumina HiSeq2000. Processing in the source paper ran as follows. SOAPnuke was used to process the raw data, removing reads that contained adapters or uncalled bases, had a mean Phred below 15, or lacked an exact match to the constant primer or identifier. High-quality paired reads were merged using COPE v1.2.5, and each unique nucleotide sequence was defined as a clonotype. MiTCR v1.1 was used to align clonotypes to the IMGT TRBV, TRBD and TRBJ reference segments. Only V-J combinations with frequency above 0.0001, covering 99% to 99.2% of repertoires, were analysed. A TCS score was defined as the ratio of F50 (clonal expansion) to E x V (chaos), with BLOSUM62-based TCRdist applied between CDR3 peptides within each V-J. Welch's t-statistics and random forest reduced around 520 V-J features to 13, which were used in a naive Bayes classifier (R e1071). The Morisita-Horn index was used to measure how similar the thyroid and blood repertoires were. TCRdb passed the public sequencing reads through fastp at Q25 and MiXCR, retaining productive beta sequences. Merged by CDR3 protein, the rows form single entries marked with the most common genes and DNA. These V and J calls are TCRdb output, not the study's own analysis. The sample table records about 840,000 distinct CDR3 sequences; approximately 40% of these occur just once. The ten largest make up 8.9% of the sample.

What the authors observed across the whole study: A model built on a 13 V-J signature distinguished ophthalmopathy from stable hyperthyroidism, reaching about 89% sensitivity and 81% to 83% specificity in cross-validation and 80%/75% in testing. In validation, the model predicted progression to ophthalmopathy a median of approximately 6.3 months before onset, with roughly 70% sensitivity and 72.22% specificity. Most expanded thyroid clonotypes (frequency above 0.001) were also detected in blood, suggesting blood repertoires may reflect thyroid immune responses. No statistical method was used to fix the sample size in advance, and group allocation was not hidden from the investigators.

As concerns this clonotype: There is no known antigen for this receptor. Base qualities are not provided; no much larger clone lies one nucleotide away.

Stable Graves' hyperthyroidism was defined as the absence of progression to ophthalmopathy over 18 months of follow-up. Hyperthyroidism patients were aged 18 to 65 years and newly diagnosed, with disease duration of less than 2 months. The study excluded patients with uncontrolled infections, other autoimmune diseases, pregnancy or lactation. Diagnoses relied on clinical symptoms, serum thyroxine and TRAb, thyroid ultrasound and orbital computed tomography. Ficoll-Paque density gradient centrifugation was used to isolate PBMCs from approximately 11 ml of fresh peripheral blood. Trizol reagent was used to extract total RNA, and RNA quality was then checked on an Agilent 2100 Bioanalyzer. The receptor was isolated from a man aged 18 to 29 with Graves' hyperthyroidism. The material sequenced was blood.

The nucleotides are TGTGCCAGCAGCTCGACTAGCGGGAGTCGGTCAGATACGCAGTATTTT. The resulting protein is CASSSTSGSRSDTQYF. The chain employs TRBV7-2 and TRBJ2-3; TRBD2 matches 12 bases in the middle. The CDR3 runs 16 residues from the cysteine to the phenylalanine. This entry keeps only the CDR3 DNA: 48 bases, framed from base 1. Clipping removes 4 bases from V and 4 bases from J, with 6 as the unmatched junction base count. CDR1 and CDR2 are read off the germline V gene as SGHTA and FQGNSA.